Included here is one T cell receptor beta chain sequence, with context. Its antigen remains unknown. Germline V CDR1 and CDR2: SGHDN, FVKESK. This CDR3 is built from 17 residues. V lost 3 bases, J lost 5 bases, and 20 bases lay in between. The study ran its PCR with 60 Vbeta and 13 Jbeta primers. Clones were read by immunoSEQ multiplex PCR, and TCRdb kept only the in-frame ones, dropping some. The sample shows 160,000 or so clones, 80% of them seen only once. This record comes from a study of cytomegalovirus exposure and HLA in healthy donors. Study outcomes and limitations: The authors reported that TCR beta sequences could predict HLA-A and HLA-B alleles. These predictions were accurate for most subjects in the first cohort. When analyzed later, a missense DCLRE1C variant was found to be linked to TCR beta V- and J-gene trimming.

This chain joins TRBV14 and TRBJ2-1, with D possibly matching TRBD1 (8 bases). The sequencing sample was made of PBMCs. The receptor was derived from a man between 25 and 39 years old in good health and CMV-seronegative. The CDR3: CASSHYRGGTKDNEQFF. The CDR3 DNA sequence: TGTGCCAGCAGCCATTACAGGGGGGGGACCAAAGACAATGAGCAGTTCTTC.